The clone carrying this T cell receptor beta chain was detected a few times. Its antigen is not known. The CDR3 runs 14 residues. V shed 7 bases, J shed 3 bases, and the junction held 8 bases outside the gene matches. Germline CDR1 LNHDA, CDR2 SQIVND (reference sequence). These data originate in a study of cytomegalovirus exposure and HLA in healthy donors. Looking at the study overall: A prior study identified just under 120 million unique TCR beta sequences from 190 million or so T cells. Study-level results: Most subjects had HLA-A and HLA-B alleles reportedly predicted accurately by TCR beta sequences. In an earlier analysis, about 87% or about 30%: the productive usage of most TCR beta V segments.

Primers: 60 Vbeta forward and 13 Jbeta reverse. Profiling relied on immunoSEQ multiplex PCR, and the TCRdb table lists in-frame clones only, not all of them. The data show about 94,000 clones, around three fifths seen once. The chain uses TRBV19 and TRBJ2-5, with 7 nucleotides matching TRBD1. The clonotype comes from a man younger than 40 in good health and CMV-seronegative. The sequenced sample consisted of PBMCs. This CDR3 is CASNEGQPEETQYF. CDR3 nucleotides: TGTGCCAGTAATGAGGGACAGCCAGAAGAGACCCAGTACTTC.